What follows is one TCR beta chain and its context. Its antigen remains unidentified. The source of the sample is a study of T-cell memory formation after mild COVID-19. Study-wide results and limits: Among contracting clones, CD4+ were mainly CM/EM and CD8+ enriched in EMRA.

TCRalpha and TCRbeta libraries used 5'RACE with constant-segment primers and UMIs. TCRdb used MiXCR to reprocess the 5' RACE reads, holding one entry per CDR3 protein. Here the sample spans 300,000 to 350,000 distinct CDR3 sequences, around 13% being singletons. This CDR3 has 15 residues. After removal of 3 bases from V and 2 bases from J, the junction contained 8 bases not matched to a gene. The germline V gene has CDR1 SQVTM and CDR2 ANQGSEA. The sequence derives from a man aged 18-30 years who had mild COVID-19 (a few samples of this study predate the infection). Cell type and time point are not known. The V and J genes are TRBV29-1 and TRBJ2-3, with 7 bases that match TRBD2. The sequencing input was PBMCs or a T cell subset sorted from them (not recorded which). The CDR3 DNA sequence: TGCAGCGTTGATCAAAGCGGGGAAATCACAGATACGCAGTATTTT. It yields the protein CSVDQSGEITDTQYF.